The present entry profiles one TCR beta chain with its context. Germline loops: CDR1 MGHRA, CDR2 YSYEKL. This CDR3 has 16 residues. Between the trimmed V and J ends, which lost 1 base and 5 bases, there was a span of 17 bases. The record originates from a study of control samples from healthy donors and cancer patients. Profiling relied on immunoSEQ multiplex PCR, and the TCRdb table lists in-frame clones only, not all of them. There are tens of thousands of clones in the sample; 90% to 95% occur only once, and approximately 12% lies in the top ten. The sequenced sample consisted of PBMCs. V and J are TRBV4-1 and TRBJ1-2; maybe TRBD1 (6 bases). The TCR sequence derives from a man aged 50-60 years with lung cancer. This chain's CDR3 is CASSQAHGQRQYGYTF. CDR3 coding DNA: TGCGCCAGCAGCCAAGCTCACGGACAGAGGCAATATGGCTACACCTTC.